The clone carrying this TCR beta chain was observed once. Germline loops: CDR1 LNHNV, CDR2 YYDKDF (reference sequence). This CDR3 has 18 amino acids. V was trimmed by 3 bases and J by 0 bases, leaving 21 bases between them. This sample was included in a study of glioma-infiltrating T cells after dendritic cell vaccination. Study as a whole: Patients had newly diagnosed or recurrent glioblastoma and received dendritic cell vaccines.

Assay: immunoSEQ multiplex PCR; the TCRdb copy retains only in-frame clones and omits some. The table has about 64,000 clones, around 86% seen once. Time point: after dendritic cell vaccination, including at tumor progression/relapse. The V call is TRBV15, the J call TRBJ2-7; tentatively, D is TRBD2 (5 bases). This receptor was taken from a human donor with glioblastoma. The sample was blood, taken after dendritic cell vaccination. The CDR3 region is CATSSDAGLVATSYEQYF. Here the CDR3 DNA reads TGTGCCACCAGCAGTGATGCGGGCTTGGTTGCGACCTCCTACGAGCAGTACTTC.